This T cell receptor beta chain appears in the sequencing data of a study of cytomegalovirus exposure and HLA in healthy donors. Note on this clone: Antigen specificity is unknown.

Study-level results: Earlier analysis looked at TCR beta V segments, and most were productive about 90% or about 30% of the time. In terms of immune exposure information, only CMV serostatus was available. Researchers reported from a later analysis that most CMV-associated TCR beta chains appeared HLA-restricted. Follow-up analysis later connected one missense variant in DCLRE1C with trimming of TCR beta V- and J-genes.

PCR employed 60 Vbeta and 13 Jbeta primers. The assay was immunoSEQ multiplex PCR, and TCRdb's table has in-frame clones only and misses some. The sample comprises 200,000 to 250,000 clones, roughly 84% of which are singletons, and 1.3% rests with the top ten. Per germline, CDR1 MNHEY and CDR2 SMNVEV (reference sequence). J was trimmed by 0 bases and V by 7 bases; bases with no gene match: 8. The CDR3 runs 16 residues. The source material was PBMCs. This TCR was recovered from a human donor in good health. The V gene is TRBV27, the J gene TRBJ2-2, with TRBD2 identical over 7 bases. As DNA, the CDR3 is TGTGCCAGCACGAGGGAGGGTTTCCCGAACACCGGGGAGCTGTTTTTT. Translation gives CASTREGFPNTGELFF.